This T cell receptor beta chain was profiled in a study of persistence of HIV-infected CD4 T cells. Study background: Blood samples, up to about 180 mL, came from multiple time points, except a couple of leukapheresis donors sampled once.

On this clone: Antigen: not known.

Lysates of CMV-infected fibroblasts at approximately 9.4 ug/mL stimulated these cells. Sorting of responding CD4+ T cells relied on upregulated CD40 ligand together with CD69. This was the immunoSEQ version 4 assay in survey mode. Genomic DNA was diluted to about 9.4 ng/uL, up to roughly 1 ug per sample. The repertoire was sequenced with immunoSEQ multiplex PCR; TCRdb's copy has only in-frame clones and lacks some. The table includes more than 15,000 clones, about 65% detected once. The CDR3 loop spans 14 amino acids. Germline V gives CDR1 SEHNR, CDR2 FQNEAQ (reference sequence). V lost 5 bases, J lost 1 base, and 4 bases stayed unmatched.

The material was CD4+ T cells sorted from PBMCs after roughly 18-hour stimulation, obtained from a patient who received antiretroviral therapy. The chain carries TRBV7-9 and TRBJ1-1; 7 nucleotides align to TRBD1. The clonotype originates from an adult woman with HIV who was CMV-seropositive. Written as DNA, the CDR3 is TGTGCCAGCAGCCCTGGGACAGCGAACACTGAAGCTTTCTTT. It specifies CASSPGTANTEAFF.